This TCR beta chain is from a study of blood T cells in healthy people across ages. RNA extraction gave at least 5 micrograms of total RNA per sample. Study-wide points: Estimated diversity, derived from one million T cells, was regarded as an underestimate.

Next came a second PCR, run for roughly 6 to 11 cycles, which used a sample-barcoded 5' primer along with a J-beta primer mix. One entry per CDR3 protein, called by TCRdb with MiXCR from the 5' RACE reads. This repertoire shows more than 1 million distinct CDR3 sequences, 40% to 55% found once; its top ten account for over 15%. This clonotype has a count of ten or more. Its matching antigen is unknown. Germline CDR1 and CDR2: SGHTA and FQGNSA. Trimming cost V 5 bases and J 5 bases; bases outside gene matches: 8. The CDR3 is 14 amino acids. The source material was blood. This chain uses TRBV7-2 with TRBJ2-5, with 7 positions matching TRBD1. This sequence originates from an older woman in good health. The CDR3 nucleotides read TGTGCCAGCAGCGAGACAGGGACGGACGAGACCCAGTACTTC. This gives the protein CASSETGTDETQYF.